A single sample gave rise to the 23 T cell receptor beta chains below, sequenced in a study of immune evolution from preneoplasia to lung adenocarcinoma (dated by TCRdb to the early 2020s). Library construction relied on the immunoSEQ multiplex PCR assay. TCRdb obtained this table from immuneACCESS and retained in-frame rearrangements with V and J assigned. These tables miss some clones; where compared with another copy, unresolved V genes account for less than half of the shortfall, and the remainder is unexplained. This sample has some 3,900 clones in its table, and roughly 80% of those were observed once. The ten largest clonotypes hold 11% of the sample. Sequenced input: FFPE minimally invasive lung adenocarcinoma tissue. The cell subset or site label, as the study defines it: micro-invasive lung adenocarcinoma (MIA). The receptors shown here come from a person aged 70 to 85 with lung adenocarcinoma.

The chain links TRBV5-1 to TRBJ1-5; D call uncertain. The CDR3 is 13 amino acids. Germline CDR1 and CDR2: SGHRS and YFSETQ. Trimming shortened V by 3 bases and J by 0 bases, and 4 bases separated the two germline ends. The CDR3, as DNA: TGCGCCAGCAGCTATTATAGCAATCAGCCCCAGCATTTT. Translating gives CASSYYSNQPQHF.

The DNA for the CDR3 is TGTGCCAGCAGCTTGATTACAGCCACCGGGGAGCTGTTTTTT. Protein sequence: CASSLITATGELFF. This chain links TRBV5-4 with TRBJ2-2; no clear D. This CDR3 region has 14 residues. Germline V CDR1 and CDR2: SGHNT, YYREEE (reference sequence). The germline V and J ends were trimmed by 1 base and 4 bases, with 8 bases remaining between them.

The chain joins TRBV9 to TRBJ2-1, with 8 bases matching TRBD2. V lost 0 bases to trimming and J lost 4 bases; unmatched junction nucleotides: 6. The CDR3 is 16 residues long. Germline CDR1 reads SGDLS; CDR2 reads YYNGEE. DNA for the CDR3: TGTGCCAGCAGCGTAGGCCCTAGCGGGCTGTACAATGAGCAGTTCTTC. Its translation: CASSVGPSGLYNEQFF.

This clone has a single count. V and J are TRBV5-5 and TRBJ2-5; D unclear. V lost 4 bases to trimming and J lost 0 bases, with 16 bases between them. Germline assignment: CDR1 SGHKS and CDR2 YYEKEE (reference sequence). The CDR3 has 16 residues. The CDR3 DNA reads as TGTGCCAGCAGCCCTCTTGGCGGCCCTAACCAAGAGACCCAGTACTTC. This encodes CASSPLGGPNQETQYF.

The chain employs TRBV6-5 and TRBJ1-4; D uncertain. Germline CDR1 MNHEY, CDR2 SVGAGI. Trimming left V 0 bases short and J 8 bases short, with 10 bases between. The CDR3 length is 14 residues. The CDR3 DNA reads as TGTGCCAGCAGTTACTCGATCTCTTCCGAAAAACTGTTTTTT. Amino acids: CASSYSISSEKLFF.

The genes are TRBV7-2 and TRBJ2-7; perhaps TRBD2 as D (5 bases). The CDR3 length is 15 residues. Trimming pared 5 bases from V and 3 bases from J, leaving 17 bases between. Germline V gene sequence: CDR1 SGHTA, CDR2 FQGNSA. The CDR3 sequence is CASSPLGSDNYEQYF. In DNA form, the CDR3 reads TGTGCCAGCAGCCCACTTGGTAGCGACAACTACGAGCAGTACTTC.

This chain links TRBV30 with TRBJ1-1, with TRBD1 matching 7 bases. The CDR3 consists of 13 residues. CDR1 is GTSNPN and CDR2 is SVGIG in the germline V gene (reference sequence). V shed 5 bases, J shed 5 bases, and the junction held 8 bases outside the gene matches. CDR3 residues: CAWGAGGRTEAFF. CDR3 DNA: TGTGCCTGGGGCGCAGGGGGACGGACTGAAGCTTTCTTT.

The chain uses TRBV28 and TRBJ2-2, with TRBD1 matching 7 bases. The CDR3 is 14 amino acids. Germline V gene data show CDR1 as MDHEN and CDR2 as SYDVKM. Germline trimming cut 6 bases from V and 7 bases from J; bases unmatched to any gene: 8. This chain's CDR3 is CASSLQGEFGELFF. The DNA for the CDR3 is TGTGCCAGCAGCCTCCAGGGGGAATTCGGGGAGCTGTTTTTT. Full variable domain (outside the CDR3, taken from reference TRBV28 and TRBJ2-2): DVKVTQSSRYLVKRTGEKVFLECVQDMDHENMFWYRQDPGLGLRLIYFSYDVKMKEKGDIPEGYSVSREKKERFSLILESASTNQTSMYLCASSLQGEFGELFFGEGSRLTVL.

The rearrangement joins TRBV7-9 to TRBJ1-4; D unresolved. From germline, CDR1 is SEHNR and CDR2 FQNEAQ (reference sequence). The germline V and J ends were trimmed by 0 bases and 2 bases, with 4 bases remaining between them. CDR3 size: 14 residues. The CDR3 spells CASSLAGTNEKLFF. The CDR3 DNA reads TGTGCCAGCAGCTTAGCGGGTACTAATGAAAAACTGTTTTTT.

The rearrangement uses TRBV29-1 and TRBJ2-3, with D tentatively TRBD1 (6 bases). The CDR3 extends over 14 amino acids. Trimming shortened V by 8 bases and J by 2 bases, and 17 bases separated the two germline ends. Germline V gene lookup returns CDR1 SQVTM and CDR2 ANQGSEA. This CDR3 reads CSCHGAGATDTQYF. The CDR3 nucleotides read TGCAGCTGCCACGGGGCAGGGGCCACAGATACGCAGTATTTT.

In its sample, this clone was seen a few times. The chain links TRBV9 to TRBJ2-2; D is unclear. The V and J ends lost 4 bases and 7 bases respectively, with 17 bases between them. The CDR3 runs to 15 residues. Germline CDR1 is SGDLS and CDR2 is YYNGEE. CDR3 DNA sequence: TGTGCCAGCAGCCCCGTGGTAGGCGCTGGCGGGGAGCTGTTTTTT. Translating it yields CASSPVVGAGGELFF.

The V and J genes are TRBV6-1 and TRBJ1-4, with 11 bases fitting TRBD1. The CDR3 has 20 amino acids. V shed 4 bases and J 5 bases; nucleotides not matched to a gene: 18. From germline, CDR1 is MNHNS and CDR2 SASEGT. The CDR3 reads CASSGWTGGAPGNSNEKLFF. CDR3 DNA: TGTGCCAGCAGTGGGTGGACAGGGGGCGCCCCGGGGAATTCCAATGAAAAACTGTTTTTT.

This clone was detected a few times. The chain recombines TRBV7-9 with TRBJ2-7, with D tentatively TRBD2 (5 bases). CDR3 length: 13 amino acids. CDR1 and CDR2 from the germline V gene are SEHNR and FQNEAQ (reference sequence). Trimming removed 5 bases at V and 2 bases at J, with 10 bases between. The CDR3, as DNA: TGTGCCAGCAGCCCGGAGCGGACCTACGAGCAGTACTTC. Protein: CASSPERTYEQYF.

This sequence joins TRBV2 and TRBJ2-1, with 12 positions matching TRBD1. There are 17 residues in the CDR3. CDR1 and CDR2 from the germline V gene are SNHLY and FYNNEI. Trimming removed 5 bases from V and 7 bases from J; junction bases left unmatched: 12. CDR3 bases: TGTGCCAGCAGTCGTCCGGGACAGGGGGCCTCTATTAATGAGCAGTTCTTC. Protein sequence: CASSRPGQGASINEQFF.

This clone was picked up a small number of times. The V and J genes are TRBV7-9 and TRBJ2-1; 9 positions match TRBD2. The CDR3 spans 16 residues. The V gene's germline CDR1 is SEHNR and CDR2 FQNEAQ (reference sequence). V shed 5 bases, J shed 6 bases, and the junction held 11 bases outside the gene matches. The CDR3: CASSPVTSGQFNEQFF. The CDR3 nucleotides read TGTGCCAGCAGCCCCGTGACTAGCGGCCAATTCAATGAGCAGTTCTTC. The whole variable domain, filled in from reference TRBV7-9 and TRBJ2-1, reads DTGVSQNPRHKITKRGQNVTFRCDPISEHNRLYWYRQTLGQGPEFLTYFQNEAQLEKSRLLSDRFSAERPKGSFSTLEIQRTEQGDSAMYLCASSPVTSGQFNEQFFGPGTRLTVL.

The CDR3 loop is CASSIAASRGPIDNEQFF. CDR3 sequence (DNA): TGTGCCAGTAGTATAGCCGCCTCGCGGGGTCCCATTGACAATGAGCAGTTCTTC. The chain recombines TRBV19 with TRBJ2-1; perhaps TRBD2 as D (6 bases). Germline lookup yields CDR1 LNHDA and CDR2 SQIVND (reference sequence). The V end was cut by 1 base, the J end by 5 bases, with 21 bases between. The CDR3 has 18 residues.

This chain uses TRBV5-4 with TRBJ2-1; no reliable D call. The germline CDR1 and CDR2 sequences are SGHNT and YYREEE (reference sequence). This CDR3 region has 12 residues. The V end lost 1 base, the J end lost 7 bases, and 6 bases lay between the germline ends. The CDR3 sequence: CASSLTQNEQFF. The CDR3 DNA sequence: TGTGCCAGCAGCTTGACTCAGAATGAGCAGTTCTTC.

V usage is TRBV5-6 and J usage is TRBJ2-5, with TRBD2 matching 9 bases. The CDR3 consists of 16 residues. The germline CDR1 and CDR2 sequences are SGHDT and YYEEEE. The V gene end was trimmed by 2 bases and the J gene end by 1 base; junction bases not matched to a gene: 6. CDR3: CASSLWAGGPQETQYF. CDR3 bases: TGTGCCAGCAGCTTATGGGCGGGGGGGCCCCAAGAGACCCAGTACTTC.

The V gene is TRBV29-1, the J gene TRBJ1-2; D gene uncertain. Per germline, CDR1 SQVTM and CDR2 ANQGSEA. Trimming pared 3 bases from V and 1 base from J, leaving 9 bases between. The CDR3 runs 13 residues. CDR3 sequence reads: CSVDRVGNYGYTF. The CDR3 region has the DNA TGCAGCGTTGATCGGGTAGGTAACTATGGCTACACCTTC.

The CDR3 sequence: CASSSLAGHTKLPEYF. CDR3 bases: TGTGCCAGCAGCTCCCTCGCGGGGCATACCAAGTTACCGGAGTACTTC. The chain has TRBV5-5 and TRBJ2-5, with TRBD2 as a possible D gene (6 bases). The length of the CDR3 is 16 residues. V was cut by 3 bases and J by 12 bases, with 27 bases left in between. Germline values: CDR1 SGHKS, CDR2 YYEKEE (reference sequence).

V usage is TRBV5-1 and J usage is TRBJ2-6, with 9 bases that match TRBD2. V shed 0 bases, J shed 2 bases, and the junction held 3 bases outside the gene matches. Germline lookup yields CDR1 SGHRS and CDR2 YFSETQ. This CDR3 has 17 amino acids. CDR3 nucleotides: TGCGCCAGCAGCTTGGCTAGCGGGACCCCTGGGGCCAACGTCCTGACTTTC. It yields the protein CASSLASGTPGANVLTF.

The genes are TRBV11-2 and TRBJ2-1, with 8 positions matching TRBD1. Germline V gene sequence: CDR1 SGHAT, CDR2 FQNNGV. The CDR3 totals 13 residues. J lost 13 bases, V lost 0 bases, and 5 bases had no gene match. The CDR3 loop is CASSLEVQGGQFF. The CDR3 DNA reads TGTGCCAGCAGCTTAGAGGTACAGGGGGGTCAGTTCTTC. The full variable domain, its missing parts supplied by reference TRBV11-2 and TRBJ2-1, is EAGVAQSPRYKIIEKRQSVAFWCNPISGHATLYWYQQILGQGPKLLIQFQNNGVVDDSQLPKDRFSAERLKGVDSTLKIQPAKLEDSAVYLCASSLEVQGGQFFGPGTRLTVL.

V gene TRBV2 combines with J gene TRBJ2-5; D is unclear. Trimming removed 2 bases at V and 5 bases at J, with 6 bases between. This CDR3 has 12 amino acids. Per the germline V gene, CDR1 is SNHLY and CDR2 is FYNNEI. Here the CDR3 reads CASSELVETQYF. The CDR3, as DNA: TGTGCCAGCAGTGAATTAGTGGAGACCCAGTACTTC.